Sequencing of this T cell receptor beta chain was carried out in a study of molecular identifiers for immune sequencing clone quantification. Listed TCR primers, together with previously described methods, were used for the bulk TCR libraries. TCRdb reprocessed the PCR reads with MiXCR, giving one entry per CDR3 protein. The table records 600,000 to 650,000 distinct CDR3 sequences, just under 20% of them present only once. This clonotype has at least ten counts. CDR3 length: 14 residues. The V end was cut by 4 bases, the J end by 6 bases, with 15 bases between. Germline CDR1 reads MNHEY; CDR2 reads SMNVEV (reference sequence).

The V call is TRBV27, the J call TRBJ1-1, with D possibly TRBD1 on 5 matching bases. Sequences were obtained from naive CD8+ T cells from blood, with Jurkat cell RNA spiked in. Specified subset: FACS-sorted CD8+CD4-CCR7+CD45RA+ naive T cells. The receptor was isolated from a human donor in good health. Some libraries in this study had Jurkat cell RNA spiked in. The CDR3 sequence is CASSSGLRLAEAFF. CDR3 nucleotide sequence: TGTGCCAGCAGTTCGGGGCTGAGGCTCGCTGAAGCTTTCTTT.